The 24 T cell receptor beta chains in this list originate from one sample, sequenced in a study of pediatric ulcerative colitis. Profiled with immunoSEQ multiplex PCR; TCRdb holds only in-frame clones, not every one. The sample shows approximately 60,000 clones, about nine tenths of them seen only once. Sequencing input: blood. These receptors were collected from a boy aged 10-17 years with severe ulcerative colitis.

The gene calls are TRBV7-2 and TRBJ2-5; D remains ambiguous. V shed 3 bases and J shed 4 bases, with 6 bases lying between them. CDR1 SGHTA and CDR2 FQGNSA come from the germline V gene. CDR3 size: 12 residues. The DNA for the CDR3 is TGTGCCAGCAGCTTGGACCGAGAGACCCAGTACTTC. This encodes CASSLDRETQYF.

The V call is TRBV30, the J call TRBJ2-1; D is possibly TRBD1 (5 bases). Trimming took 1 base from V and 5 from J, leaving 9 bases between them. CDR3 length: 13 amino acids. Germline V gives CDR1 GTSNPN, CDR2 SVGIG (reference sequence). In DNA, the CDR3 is TGTGCCTGGAGTGGTATCAGGGACAATGAGCAGTTCTTC. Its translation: CAWSGIRDNEQFF.

The CDR3 reads CASSGTYEQYF. CDR3 sequence (DNA): TGTGCCAGCAGTGGTACCTACGAGCAGTACTTC. The chain recombines TRBV6-5 with TRBJ2-7; D gene unclear. Trimming pared 5 bases from V and 2 bases from J, leaving 4 bases between. This CDR3 contains 11 residues. Per the germline V gene, CDR1 is MNHEY and CDR2 is SVGAGI.

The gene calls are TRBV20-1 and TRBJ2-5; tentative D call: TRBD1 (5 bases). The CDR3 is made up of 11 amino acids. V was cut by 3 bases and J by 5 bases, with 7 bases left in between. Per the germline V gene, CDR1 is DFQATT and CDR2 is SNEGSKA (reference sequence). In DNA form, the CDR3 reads TGCAGTGCTAGGGCAGGGGAGACCCAGTACTTC. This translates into CSARAGETQYF.

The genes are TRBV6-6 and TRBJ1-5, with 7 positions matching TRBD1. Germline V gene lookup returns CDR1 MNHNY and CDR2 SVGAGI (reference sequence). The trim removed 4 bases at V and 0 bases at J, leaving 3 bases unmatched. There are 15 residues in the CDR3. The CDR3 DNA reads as TGTGCCAGCAGTTCGTACAGGGGTAGCAATCAGCCCCAGCATTTT. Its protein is CASSSYRGSNQPQHF.

The CDR3 loop is CASSTTGQLGTEAFF. CDR3 DNA sequence: TGTGCCAGCAGCACGACAGGGCAGCTGGGCACTGAAGCTTTCTTT. The rearrangement uses TRBV9 and TRBJ1-1; TRBD1 aligns across 7 bases. Germline trimming cut 4 bases from V and 4 bases from J; bases unmatched to any gene: 10. Germline values: CDR1 SGDLS, CDR2 YYNGEE. The CDR3 is 15 amino acids.

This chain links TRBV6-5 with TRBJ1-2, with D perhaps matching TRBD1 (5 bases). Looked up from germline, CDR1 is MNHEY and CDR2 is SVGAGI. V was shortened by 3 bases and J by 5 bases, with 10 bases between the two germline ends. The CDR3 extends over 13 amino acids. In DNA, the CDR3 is TGTGCCAGCAGTTATTACGGGGGATATGGCTACACCTTC. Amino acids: CASSYYGGYGYTF.

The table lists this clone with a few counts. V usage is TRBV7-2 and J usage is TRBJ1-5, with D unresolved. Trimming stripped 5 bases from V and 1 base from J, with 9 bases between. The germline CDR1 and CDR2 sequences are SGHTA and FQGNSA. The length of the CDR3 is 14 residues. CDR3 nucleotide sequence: TGTGCCAGCAGCCGCGACGGAAGCAATCAGCCCCAGCATTTT. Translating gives CASSRDGSNQPQHF.

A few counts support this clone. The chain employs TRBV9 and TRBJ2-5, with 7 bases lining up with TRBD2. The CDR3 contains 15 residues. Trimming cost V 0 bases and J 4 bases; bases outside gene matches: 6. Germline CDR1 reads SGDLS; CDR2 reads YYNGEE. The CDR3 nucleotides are TGTGCCAGCAGCGTAGCCAGCGGGAAGGGAGAGACCCAGTACTTC. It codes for CASSVASGKGETQYF.

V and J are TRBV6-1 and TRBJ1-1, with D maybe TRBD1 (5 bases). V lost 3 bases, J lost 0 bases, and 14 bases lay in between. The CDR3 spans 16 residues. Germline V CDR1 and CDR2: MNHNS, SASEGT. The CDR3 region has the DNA TGTGCCAGCAGTGATACCTGGGGACGGGTGAACACTGAAGCTTTCTTT. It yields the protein CASSDTWGRVNTEAFF.

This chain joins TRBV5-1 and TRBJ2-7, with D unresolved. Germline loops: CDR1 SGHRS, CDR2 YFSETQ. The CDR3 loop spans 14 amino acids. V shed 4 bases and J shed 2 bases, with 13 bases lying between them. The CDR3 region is CASSGVSAAYEQYF. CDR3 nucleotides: TGCGCCAGCAGCGGGGTATCTGCTGCCTACGAGCAGTACTTC.

CDR3 DNA: TGCAGCGTTCGGGACAGGGACCGAGAGACCCAGTACTTC. Protein product: CSVRDRDRETQYF. The gene calls are TRBV29-1 and TRBJ2-5, with 9 bases matching TRBD1. Unmatched junction bases numbered 5, after V lost 5 bases and J lost 4 bases. CDR1 is SQVTM, CDR2 ANQGSEA, per germline. This CDR3 contains 13 residues.

The CDR3 DNA follows: TGTGCCAGCAGCTTGACCTCGGGCTACACTGAAGCTTTCTTT. Encoded protein: CASSLTSGYTEAFF. This chain links TRBV11-2 with TRBJ1-1; unclear D gene. Germline V gives CDR1 SGHAT, CDR2 FQNNGV. This CDR3 is 14 amino acids long. The V and J ends lost 3 bases and 3 bases respectively, with 11 bases between them.

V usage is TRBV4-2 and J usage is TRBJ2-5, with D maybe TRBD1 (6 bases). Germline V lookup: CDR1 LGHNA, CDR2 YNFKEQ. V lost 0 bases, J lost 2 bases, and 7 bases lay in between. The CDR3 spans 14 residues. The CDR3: CASSQETGQETQYF. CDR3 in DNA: TGTGCCAGCAGCCAAGAGACAGGACAAGAGACCCAGTACTTC.

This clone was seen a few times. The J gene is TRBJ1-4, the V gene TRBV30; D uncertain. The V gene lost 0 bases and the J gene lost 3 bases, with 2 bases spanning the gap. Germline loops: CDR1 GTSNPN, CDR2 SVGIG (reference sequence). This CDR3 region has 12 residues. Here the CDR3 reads CAWSVPNEKLFF. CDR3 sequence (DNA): TGTGCCTGGAGTGTGCCTAATGAAAAACTGTTTTTT.

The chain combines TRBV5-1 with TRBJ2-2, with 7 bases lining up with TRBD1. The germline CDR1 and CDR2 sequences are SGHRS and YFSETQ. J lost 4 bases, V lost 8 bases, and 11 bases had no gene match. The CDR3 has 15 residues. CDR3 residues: CASQDRAWGTGELFF. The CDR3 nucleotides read TGCGCCAGTCAAGACAGGGCCTGGGGCACCGGGGAGCTGTTTTTT.

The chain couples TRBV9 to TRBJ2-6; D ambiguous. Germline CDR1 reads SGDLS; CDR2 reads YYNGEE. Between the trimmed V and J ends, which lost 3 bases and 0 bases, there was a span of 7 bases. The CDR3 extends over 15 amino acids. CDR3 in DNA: TGTGCCAGCAGCGGAGACTTCTCTGGGGCCAACGTCCTGACTTTC. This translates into CASSGDFSGANVLTF.

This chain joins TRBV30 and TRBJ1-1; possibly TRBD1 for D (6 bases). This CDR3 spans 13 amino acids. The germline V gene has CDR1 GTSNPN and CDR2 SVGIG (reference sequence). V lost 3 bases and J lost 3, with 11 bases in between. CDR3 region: CAWREGGDTEAFF. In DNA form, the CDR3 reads TGTGCCTGGAGAGAGGGGGGTGACACTGAAGCTTTCTTT.

The CDR3 loop reads CASSVDKTNTEAFF. CDR3 coding DNA: TGTGCCAGCAGTGTTGACAAAACGAACACTGAAGCTTTCTTT. V is TRBV2 and J is TRBJ1-1; D unresolved. The CDR3 contains 14 residues. V lost 4 bases, J lost 1 base, and 10 bases lay in between. CDR1 is SNHLY, CDR2 FYNNEI, per germline.

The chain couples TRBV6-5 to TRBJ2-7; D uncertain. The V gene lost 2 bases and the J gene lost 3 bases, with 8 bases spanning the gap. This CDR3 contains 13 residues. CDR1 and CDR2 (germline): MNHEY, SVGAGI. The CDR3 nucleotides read TGTGCCAGCAGTTACCGGCCTGGCTACGAGCAGTACTTC. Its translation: CASSYRPGYEQYF.

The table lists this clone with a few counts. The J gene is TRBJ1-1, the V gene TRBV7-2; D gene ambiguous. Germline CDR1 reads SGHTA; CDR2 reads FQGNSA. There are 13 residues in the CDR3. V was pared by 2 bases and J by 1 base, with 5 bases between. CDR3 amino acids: CASSLLRNTEAFF. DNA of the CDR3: TGTGCCAGCAGCTTACTTCGGAACACTGAAGCTTTCTTT.

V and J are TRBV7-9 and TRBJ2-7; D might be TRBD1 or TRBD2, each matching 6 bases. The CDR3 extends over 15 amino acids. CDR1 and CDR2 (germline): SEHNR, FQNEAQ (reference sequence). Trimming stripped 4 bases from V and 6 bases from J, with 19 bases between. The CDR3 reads CASSSLLLGGGEQYF. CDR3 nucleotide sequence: TGTGCCAGCAGCTCCCTACTACTAGGGGGAGGCGAGCAGTACTTC.

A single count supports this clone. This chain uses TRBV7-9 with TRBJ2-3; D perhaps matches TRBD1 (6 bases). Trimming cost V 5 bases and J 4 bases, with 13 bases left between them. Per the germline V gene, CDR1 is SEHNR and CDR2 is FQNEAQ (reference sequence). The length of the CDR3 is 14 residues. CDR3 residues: CASSTGTPADTQYF. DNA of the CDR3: TGTGCCAGCAGCACCGGGACACCCGCAGATACGCAGTATTTT. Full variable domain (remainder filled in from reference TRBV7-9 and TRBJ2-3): DTGVSQNPRHKITKRGQNVTFRCDPISEHNRLYWYRQTLGQGPEFLTYFQNEAQLEKSRLLSDRFSAERPKGSFSTLEIQRTEQGDSAMYLCASSTGTPADTQYFGPGTRLTVL.

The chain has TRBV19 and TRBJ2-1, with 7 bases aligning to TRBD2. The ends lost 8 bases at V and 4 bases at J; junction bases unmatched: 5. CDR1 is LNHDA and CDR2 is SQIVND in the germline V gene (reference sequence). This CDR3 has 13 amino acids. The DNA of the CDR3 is TGTGCCAGTGGTACTAGCGATTACAATGAGCAGTTCTTC. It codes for CASGTSDYNEQFF.